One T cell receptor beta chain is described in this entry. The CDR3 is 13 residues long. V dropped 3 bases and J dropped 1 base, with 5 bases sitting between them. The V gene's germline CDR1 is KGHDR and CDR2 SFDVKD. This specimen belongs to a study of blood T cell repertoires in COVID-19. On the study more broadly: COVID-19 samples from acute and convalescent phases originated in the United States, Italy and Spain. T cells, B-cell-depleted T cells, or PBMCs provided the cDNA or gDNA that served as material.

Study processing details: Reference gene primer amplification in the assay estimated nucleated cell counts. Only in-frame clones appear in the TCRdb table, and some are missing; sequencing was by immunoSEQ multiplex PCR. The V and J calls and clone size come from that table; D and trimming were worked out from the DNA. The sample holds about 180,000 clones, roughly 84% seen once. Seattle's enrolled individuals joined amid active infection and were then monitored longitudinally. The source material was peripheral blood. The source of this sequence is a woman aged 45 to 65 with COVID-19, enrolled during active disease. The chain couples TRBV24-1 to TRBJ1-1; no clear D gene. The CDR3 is CATSDTPNTEAFF. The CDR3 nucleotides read TGTGCCACCAGTGATACACCGAACACTGAAGCTTTCTTT.